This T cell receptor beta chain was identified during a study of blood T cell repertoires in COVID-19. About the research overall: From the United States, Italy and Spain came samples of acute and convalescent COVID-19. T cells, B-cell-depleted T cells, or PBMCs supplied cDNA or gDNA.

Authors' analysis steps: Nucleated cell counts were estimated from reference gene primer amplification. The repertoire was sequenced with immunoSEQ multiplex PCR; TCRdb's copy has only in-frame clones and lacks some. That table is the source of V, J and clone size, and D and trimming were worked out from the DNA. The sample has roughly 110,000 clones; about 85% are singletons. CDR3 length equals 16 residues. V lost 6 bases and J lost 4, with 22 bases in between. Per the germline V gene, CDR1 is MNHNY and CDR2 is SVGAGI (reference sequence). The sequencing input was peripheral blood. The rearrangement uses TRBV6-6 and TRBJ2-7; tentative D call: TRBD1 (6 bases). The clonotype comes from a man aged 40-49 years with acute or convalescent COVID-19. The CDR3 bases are TGTGCCAGCAGCCCTAGTCTACAGGGAATCCCGTACGAGCAGTACTTC. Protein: CASSPSLQGIPYEQYF.